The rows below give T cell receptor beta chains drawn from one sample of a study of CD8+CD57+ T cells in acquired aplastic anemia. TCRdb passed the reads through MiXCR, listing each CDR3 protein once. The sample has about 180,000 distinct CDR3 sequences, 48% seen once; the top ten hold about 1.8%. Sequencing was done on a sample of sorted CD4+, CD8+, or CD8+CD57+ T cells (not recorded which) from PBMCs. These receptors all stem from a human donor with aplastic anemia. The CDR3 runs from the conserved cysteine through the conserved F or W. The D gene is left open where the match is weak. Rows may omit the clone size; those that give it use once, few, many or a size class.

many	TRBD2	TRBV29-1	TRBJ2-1	CSVDQGGRPNEQFF	TGCAGCGTTGATCAGGGAGGGCGCCCGAATGAGCAGTTCTTC
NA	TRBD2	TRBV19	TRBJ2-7	CASSREGEGPYEQYF	TGTGCCAGTAGCCGGGAGGGGGAGGGCCCATACGAGCAGTACTTC
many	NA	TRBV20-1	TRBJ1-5	CSALLRASNQPQHF	TGCAGTGCTCTACTCCGAGCCTCGAATCAGCCCCAGCATTTT
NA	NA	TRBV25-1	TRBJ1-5	CASSRRRYSNQPQHF	TGTGCCAGCAGTCGCCGACGGTATAGCAATCAGCCCCAGCATTTT
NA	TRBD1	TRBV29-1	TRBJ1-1	CSVEGQGSTEAFF	TGCAGCGTTGAAGGACAGGGGAGCACTGAAGCTTTCTTT
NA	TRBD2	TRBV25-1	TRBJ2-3	CASSELGGGRGKRATDTQYF	TGTGCCAGCAGTGAATTGGGGGGAGGGAGAGGGAAGAGGGCCACAGATACGCAGTATTTT
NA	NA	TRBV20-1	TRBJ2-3	CSAQEATQYF	TGCAGTGCCCAAGAGGCCACGCAGTATTTT
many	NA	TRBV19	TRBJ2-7	CASSRGLSEQYEQYF	TGTGCCAGTAGCAGGGGACTATCGGAGCAATACGAGCAGTACTTC
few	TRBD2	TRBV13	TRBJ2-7	CASSPASGGTYEQYF	TGTGCCAGCAGCCCGGCTAGCGGGGGGACCTACGAGCAGTACTTC
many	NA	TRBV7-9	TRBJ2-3	CASSPGGWGRIVDTQYF	TGTGCCAGCAGCCCGGGCGGGTGGGGAAGGATCGTAGATACGCAGTATTTT
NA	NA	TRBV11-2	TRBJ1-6	CASSSTPGQNYNSPLHF	TGTGCCAGCAGCTCAACCCCCGGACAGAACTATAATTCACCCCTCCACTTT
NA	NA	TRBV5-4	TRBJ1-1	CASSLTGGTEALF	TGTGCCAGCAGCTTGACAGGAGGCACTGAAGCTCTCTTT
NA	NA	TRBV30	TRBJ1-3	CAWAHSGTGNTIYF	TGTGCCTGGGCACATTCAGGGACGGGAAACACCATATATTTT
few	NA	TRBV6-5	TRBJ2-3	CASSYSDPTDTQYF	TGTGCCAGCAGTTACTCGGATCCTACAGATACGCAGTATTTT
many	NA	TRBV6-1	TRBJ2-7	CASGDTGRSASEQYF	TGTGCCAGCGGAGACACAGGACGAAGCGCCTCCGAGCAGTACTTC
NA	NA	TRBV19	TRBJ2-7	CASSIAEAYEQYF	TGTGCCAGTAGTATAGCAGAAGCCTACGAGCAGTACTTC
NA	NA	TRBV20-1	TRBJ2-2	CSARGGTASTGELFF	TGCAGTGCTAGAGGCGGGACAGCCTCTACCGGGGAGCTGTTTTTT
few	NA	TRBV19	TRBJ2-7	CASSAGAAYEQYF	TGTGCCAGTAGTGCAGGGGCAGCCTACGAGCAGTACTTC
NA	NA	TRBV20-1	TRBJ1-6	CSARRQENSPLHF	TGCAGTGCTAGAAGGCAGGAGAATTCACCCCTCCACTTT
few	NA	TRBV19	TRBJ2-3	CASSIQGTDTQYF	TGTGCCAGTAGTATTCAGGGCACAGATACGCAGTATTTT
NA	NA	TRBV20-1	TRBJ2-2	CSARVFGTGTDTGELFF	TGCAGTGCTAGAGTGTTTGGAACAGGGACGGACACCGGGGAGCTGTTTTTT
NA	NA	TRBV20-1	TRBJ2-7	CSARRAGSYEQYF	TGCAGTGCTAGAAGGGCAGGGTCCTACGAGCAGTACTTC
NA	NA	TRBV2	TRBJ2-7	CASSGGSTYEQYF	TGTGCCAGCAGTGGCGGCAGCACCTACGAGCAGTACTTC
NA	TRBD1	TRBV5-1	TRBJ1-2	CASSPGQGASGYTF	TGCGCCAGCAGCCCGGGACAGGGGGCGTCTGGCTACACCTTC
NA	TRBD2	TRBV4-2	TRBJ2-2	CASSHYDGGLGAGGTGELFF	TGTGCCAGCAGCCACTACGACGGGGGACTAGGGGCCGGCGGCACCGGGGAGCTGTTTTTT
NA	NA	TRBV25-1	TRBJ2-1	CASSIDYNEQFF	TGTGCCAGCAGTATAGATTACAATGAGCAGTTCTTC
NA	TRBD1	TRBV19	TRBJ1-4	CAIRGQGPRKNEKLFF	TGTGCCATACGAGGACAGGGGCCGAGGAAAAATGAAAAACTGTTTTTC
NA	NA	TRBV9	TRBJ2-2	CASSHGTRELFF	TGTGCCAGCAGCCACGGGACGAGGGAGCTGTTTTTT
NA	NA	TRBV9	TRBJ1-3	CASSVASGVGNTIYF	TGTGCCAGCAGCGTAGCGTCCGGGGTTGGAAACACCATATATTTT
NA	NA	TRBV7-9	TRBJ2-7	CASSLGPSIDEQYF	TGTGCCAGCAGCTTAGGCCCTAGCATCGACGAGCAGTACTTC
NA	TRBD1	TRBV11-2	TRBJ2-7	CASSLETGGFGSEQYF	TGTGCCAGCAGCTTAGAAACAGGGGGCTTTGGGAGCGAGCAGTACTTC
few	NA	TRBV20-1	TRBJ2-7	CSARDRDPYEQYF	TGCAGTGCTAGGGACAGAGATCCCTACGAGCAGTACTTC
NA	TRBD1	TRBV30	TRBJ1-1	CAWSPTRGQGEAFF	TGTGCCTGGAGTCCAACGAGGGGGCAGGGTGAAGCTTTCTTT
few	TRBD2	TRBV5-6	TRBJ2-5	CASSFRGGRQETQYF	TGTGCCAGCAGCTTCCGGGGAGGGCGGCAAGAGACCCAGTACTTC
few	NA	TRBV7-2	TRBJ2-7	CASSLAGGPNEQYF	TGTGCCAGCAGCTTAGCGGGGGGGCCCAACGAGCAGTACTTC
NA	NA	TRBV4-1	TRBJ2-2	CASSQGGGRAGELFF	TGCGCCAGCAGCCAAGGGGGGGGCAGGGCCGGGGAACTGTTTTTT
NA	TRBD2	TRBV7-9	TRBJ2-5	CASSPGLAGGLEAQYF	TGTGCCAGCAGTCCGGGACTAGCGGGAGGATTGGAGGCCCAGTACTTC
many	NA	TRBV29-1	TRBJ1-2	CSVEDSMGYGYTF	TGCAGCGTTGAGGACTCTATGGGGTATGGCTACACCTTC
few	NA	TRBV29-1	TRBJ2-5	CSVEVATQYF	TGCAGCGTTGAAGTGGCGACCCAGTACTTC
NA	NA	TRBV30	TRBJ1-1	CAWSPPGGAGPEAFF	TGTGCCTGGAGCCCTCCGGGGGGCGCCGGGCCTGAAGCTTTCTTT
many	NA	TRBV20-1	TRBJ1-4	CSARSGGGIEKLFF	TGCAGTGCCAGGAGCGGGGGCGGAATCGAAAAACTGTTTTTT
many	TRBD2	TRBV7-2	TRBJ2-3	CASSSGRSGDTQYF	TGTGCCAGCTCTAGCGGGAGAAGCGGAGATACGCAGTATTTT
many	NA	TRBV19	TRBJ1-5	CASSTGLQPQHF	TGTGCCAGTAGTACAGGGCTCCAGCCCCAGCATTTT
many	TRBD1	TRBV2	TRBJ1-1	CASRADRVGNTEAFF	TGTGCCAGCAGAGCGGACAGGGTGGGAAACACTGAAGCTTTCTTT
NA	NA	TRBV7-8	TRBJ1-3	CASSLGRRGNTIYF	TGTGCCAGCAGCTTGGGGAGAAGGGGAAACACCATATATTTT